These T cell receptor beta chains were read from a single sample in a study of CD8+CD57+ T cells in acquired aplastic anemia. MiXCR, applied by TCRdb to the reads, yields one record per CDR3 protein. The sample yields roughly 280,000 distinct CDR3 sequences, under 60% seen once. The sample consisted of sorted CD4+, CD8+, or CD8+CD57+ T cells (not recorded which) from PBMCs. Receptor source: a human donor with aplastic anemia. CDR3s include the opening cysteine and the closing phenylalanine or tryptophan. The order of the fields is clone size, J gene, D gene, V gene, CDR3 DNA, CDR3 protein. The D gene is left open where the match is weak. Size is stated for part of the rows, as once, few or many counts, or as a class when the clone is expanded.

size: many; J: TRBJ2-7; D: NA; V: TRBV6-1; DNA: TGTGCCAGCAGTGAATACACCGGGAGCTCCTACGAGCAGTACTTC; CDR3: CASSEYTGSSYEQYF
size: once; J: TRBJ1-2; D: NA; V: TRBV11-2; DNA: TGTGCCAGCAGCCCGGACTGGGATACCTATGGCTACACCTTC; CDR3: CASSPDWDTYGYTF
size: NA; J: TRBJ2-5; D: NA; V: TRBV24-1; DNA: TGTGCCACCAGTGATCCCCAGGGACTCCAAGAGACCCAGTACTTC; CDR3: CATSDPQGLQETQYF
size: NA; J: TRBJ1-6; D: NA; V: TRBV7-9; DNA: TGTGCCAGCAGCTTGCCCGCGGGGCCCCTCCACTTT; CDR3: CASSLPAGPLHF
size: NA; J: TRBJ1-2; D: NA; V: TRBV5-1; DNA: TGCGCCAGCAGCTTGGAACCTGGGGATTCCTATGGCTACACCTTC; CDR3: CASSLEPGDSYGYTF
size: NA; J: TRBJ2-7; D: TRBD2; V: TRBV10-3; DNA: TGTGCCATCAGCTGGACTAGCGGGGTTCACTACGAGCAGTACTTC; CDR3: CAISWTSGVHYEQYF
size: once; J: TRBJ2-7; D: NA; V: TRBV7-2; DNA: TGTGCCAGCAGCTTATGGGGACGGGGAGGCGAGCAGTACTTC; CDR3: CASSLWGRGGEQYF
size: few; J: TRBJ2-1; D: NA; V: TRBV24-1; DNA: TGTGCCACCAGTGATTTCCGGGTTTACAATGAGCAGTTCTTC; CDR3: CATSDFRVYNEQFF
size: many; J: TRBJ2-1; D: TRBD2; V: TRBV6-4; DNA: TGTGCCAGCAGTTCCGGGGGCGGGGGGGATCTTCGCAGCTCCTACAATGAGCAGTTCTTC; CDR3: CASSSGGGGDLRSSYNEQFF
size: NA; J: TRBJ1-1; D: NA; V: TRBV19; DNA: TGTGCCAGTAGGCTCCGGATGATGAACACTGAAGCTTTCTTT; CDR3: CASRLRMMNTEAFF
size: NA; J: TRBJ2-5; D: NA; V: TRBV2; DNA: TGTGCCAGCGACCTTGTGGAGTCCCAGTACTTC; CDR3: CASDLVESQYF
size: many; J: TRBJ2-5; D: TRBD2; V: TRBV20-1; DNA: TGCAGTGCTAGAGATTTACTAGCGGGGGAAGAGACCCAGTACTTC; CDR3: CSARDLLAGEETQYF
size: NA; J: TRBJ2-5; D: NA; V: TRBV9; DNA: TGTGCCAGCAGCCATCTGCAAGGGTCTGAGCCCCAGTACTTC; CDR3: CASSHLQGSEPQYF
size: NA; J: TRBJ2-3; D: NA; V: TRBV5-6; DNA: TGTGCCAGCAGGGGACCTTTTGGCACAGATACGCAGTATTTT; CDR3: CASRGPFGTDTQYF
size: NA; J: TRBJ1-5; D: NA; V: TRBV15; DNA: TGTGCCACCAGCAGAGATGGGGGTTATAGCAATCAGCCACAGCATTTT; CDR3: CATSRDGGYSNQPQHF
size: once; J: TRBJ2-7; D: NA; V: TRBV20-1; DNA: TGCAGTGCTAGATCCGACGGACGAGGCTCCTACGAGCAGTACTTC; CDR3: CSARSDGRGSYEQYF
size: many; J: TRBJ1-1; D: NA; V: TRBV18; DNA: TGTGCCAGCTCAGGAGGCACTGAAGCTTTCTTT; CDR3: CASSGGTEAFF
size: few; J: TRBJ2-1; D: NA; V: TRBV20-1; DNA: TGCAGTGCCAGCGGAGGCGGCAATGAGCAGTTCTTC; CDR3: CSASGGGNEQFF
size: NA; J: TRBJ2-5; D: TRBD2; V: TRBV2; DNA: TGTGCCAGCAGGAAGATAGCGGGAGGGCCTCAGGAGACCCAGTACTTC; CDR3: CASRKIAGGPQETQYF
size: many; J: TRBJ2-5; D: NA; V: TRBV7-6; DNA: TGTGCCAGCAGCTCCCCGACTACCCTAAAGACCCAGTACTTC; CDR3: CASSSPTTLKTQYF
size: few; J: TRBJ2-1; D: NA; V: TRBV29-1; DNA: TGCAGCGTTGGCAGGGACGCCGAGCAGTTCTTC; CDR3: CSVGRDAEQFF
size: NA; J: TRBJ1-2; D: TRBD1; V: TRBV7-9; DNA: TGTGCCAGCAGTACCGGGGACAGGGCCTCTGGAAACACCTTC; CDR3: CASSTGDRASGNTF
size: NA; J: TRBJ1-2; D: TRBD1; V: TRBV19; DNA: TGTGCCAGTGTTGATCTGGGACAGGGTATTTATGGCTACACCTTC; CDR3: CASVDLGQGIYGYTF
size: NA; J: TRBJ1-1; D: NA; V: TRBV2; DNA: TGTGCCAGCAGTGTCCACGGAGGGAGCACTGAAGCTTTCTTT; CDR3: CASSVHGGSTEAFF
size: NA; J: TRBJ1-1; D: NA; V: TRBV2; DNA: TGTGCCAGCAGTTTTCTACGACAGGACACTGAAGCTTTCTTT; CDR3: CASSFLRQDTEAFF
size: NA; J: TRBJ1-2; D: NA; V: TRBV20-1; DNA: TGCAGTGCTAGAGAGTGGGCCGAGGGCTACACCTTC; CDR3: CSAREWAEGYTF
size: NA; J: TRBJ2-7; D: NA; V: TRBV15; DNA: TGTGCCCCCAGCAGAGATTCCCTACAGGGGAGGGCGCAGTACTTC; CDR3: CAPSRDSLQGRAQYF
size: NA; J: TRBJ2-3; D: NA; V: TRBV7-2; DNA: TGTGCCAGCAGCTTAGAGGGGGATTGGCGGAGCACAGATACGCAGTATTTT; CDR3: CASSLEGDWRSTDTQYF
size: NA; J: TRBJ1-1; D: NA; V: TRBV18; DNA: TGTGCCAGCTCACCGGGGGGCATCGGTCAAGTCGCTGAAGCTTTCTTT; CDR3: CASSPGGIGQVAEAFF
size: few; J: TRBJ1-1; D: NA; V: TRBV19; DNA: TGTGCCAGTAGACATCCCAGTATGAACACTGAAGCTTTCTTT; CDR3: CASRHPSMNTEAFF
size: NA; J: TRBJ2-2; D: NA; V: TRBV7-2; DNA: TGTGCCAGCTCACCCCCGGGCCTTCCTTTGGGGACCGGGGAGCTGTTTTTT; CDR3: CASSPPGLPLGTGELFF
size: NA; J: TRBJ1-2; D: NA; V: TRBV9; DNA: TGTGCCAGCAGCGTAGGGAGGGGGGGACGTGACTATGGCTACACCTTC; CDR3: CASSVGRGGRDYGYTF
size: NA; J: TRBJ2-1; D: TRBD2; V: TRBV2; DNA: TGTGCCCGCAATTCCGGGACTAGCGGTTACAGTGAGCAGTTCTTC; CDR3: CARNSGTSGYSEQFF
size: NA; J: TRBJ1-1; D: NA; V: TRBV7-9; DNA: TGTGCCAGCAGCATACAGGCGAACACTGAAGCTTTCTTT; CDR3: CASSIQANTEAFF
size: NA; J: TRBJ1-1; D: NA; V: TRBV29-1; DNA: TGCAGCGTTGAAACGGGACAAGCCAGGGGAGCTTTCTTT; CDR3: CSVETGQARGAFF
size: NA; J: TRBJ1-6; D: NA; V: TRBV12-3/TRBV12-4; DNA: TGTGCCAGCAGCTTACTGGAGACAGCAAATTCACCCCTCCACTTT; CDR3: CASSLLETANSPLHF
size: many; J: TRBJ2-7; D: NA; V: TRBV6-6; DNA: TGTGCCAGCAGTTACTTTAGGGGTGGGCACGAGCAGTACTTC; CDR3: CASSYFRGGHEQYF
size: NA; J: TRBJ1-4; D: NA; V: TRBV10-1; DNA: TGCGCCACCCGAACAGGAAGCGAAAAACTGTTTTTT; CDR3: CATRTGSEKLFF
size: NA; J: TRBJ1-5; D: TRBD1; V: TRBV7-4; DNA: TGTGCCAGCAGTTTGGGGACAGACGATCAGCCCCAGCATTTT; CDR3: CASSLGTDDQPQHF
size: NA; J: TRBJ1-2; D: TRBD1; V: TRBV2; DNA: TGTGCCAGGGGACAGCTAGTGACGGTGAACTATGGCTACACCTTC; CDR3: CARGQLVTVNYGYTF
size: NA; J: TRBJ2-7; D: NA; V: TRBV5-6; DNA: TGTGCCAGCAGCTTGGCTGGGGCGATCTCCTACGAGCAGTACTTC; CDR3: CASSLAGAISYEQYF
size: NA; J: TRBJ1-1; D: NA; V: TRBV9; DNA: TGTGCCAGCAGCGTAGCCACGAACACTGAAGCTTTCTTT; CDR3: CASSVATNTEAFF
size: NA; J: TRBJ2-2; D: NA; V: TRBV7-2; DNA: TGTGCCAGCAGCTTAGGGAGGGCCTACACCGGGGAGCTGTTTTTT; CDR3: CASSLGRAYTGELFF
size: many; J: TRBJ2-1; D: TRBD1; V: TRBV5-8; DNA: TGTGCCAGCAGATCAGGACAGGGTCCCTACAATGAGCAGTTCTTC; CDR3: CASRSGQGPYNEQFF
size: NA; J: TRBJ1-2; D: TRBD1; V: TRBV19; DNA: TGTGCCAGTAGGGGGACAGTCTATGGCTACACCTTC; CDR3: CASRGTVYGYTF
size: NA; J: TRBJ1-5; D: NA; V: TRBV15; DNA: TGTGCCACCAGCAGAGATTATCCCTTGAAGGAGGGGCGGGGGCAGCCCCAGCATTTT; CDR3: CATSRDYPLKEGRGQPQHF
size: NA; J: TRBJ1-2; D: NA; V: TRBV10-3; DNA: TGTGCCTTCAGTACCCGGACGGACTATGGCTACACCTTC; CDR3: CAFSTRTDYGYTF
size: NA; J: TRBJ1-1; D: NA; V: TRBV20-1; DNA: TGCAGTGCAAGACCGGGACCGCAGAACACTGAAGCTTTCTTT; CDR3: CSARPGPQNTEAFF
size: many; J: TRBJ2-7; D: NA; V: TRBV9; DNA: TGTGCCAGCAGCGTAGGCCCAGACAGCTCCTACGAGCAGTACTTC; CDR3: CASSVGPDSSYEQYF
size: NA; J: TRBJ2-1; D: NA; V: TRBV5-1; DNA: TGCGCCAGCAGCTTAAGCAGCTCCTACAATGAGCAGTTCTTC; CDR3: CASSLSSSYNEQFF
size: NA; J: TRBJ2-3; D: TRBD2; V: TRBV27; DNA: TGTGCCAGCAGCTTTTTGGGGACCGCAGCGGGAGCTAGCACAGATACGCAGTATTTT; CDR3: CASSFLGTAAGASTDTQYF
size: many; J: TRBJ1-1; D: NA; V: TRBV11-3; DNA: TGTGCCAGCAGCTTAGCGGGCGATTCGAACACTGAAGCTTTCTTT; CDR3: CASSLAGDSNTEAFF
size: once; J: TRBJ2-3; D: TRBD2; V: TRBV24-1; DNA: TGTGCCACCAGTGATCCACTAGCGGGAGATGCAGATACGCAGTATTTT; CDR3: CATSDPLAGDADTQYF
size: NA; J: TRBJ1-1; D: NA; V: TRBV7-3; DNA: TGTGCCAGCAGCTTTGGGGATTTCGCTGAAGCTTTCTTT; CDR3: CASSFGDFAEAFF